Listed below are T cell receptor beta chains from one sample, sequenced in a study of cytomegalovirus exposure and HLA in healthy donors. Sequenced by immunoSEQ multiplex PCR; TCRdb stores in-frame clones only, minus some. The sample has 100,000 or so clones, roughly 79% seen once. Sequencing was carried out using PBMCs. These receptors were obtained from a man between 35 and 55 years old in good health and CMV-seronegative. Each CDR3 is given with its conserved first and last residue. The D gene is left open where the match is weak. Clone size appears in some rows only: once, few, many, or a class for an expanded clone.

J gene | V gene | D gene | clone size | CDR3 protein | CDR3 DNA
TRBJ2-7 | TRBV5-6 | TRBD1 | NA | CASSFGTGSYEQYF | TGTGCCAGCAGCTTCGGGACAGGGTCCTACGAGCAGTACTTC
TRBJ1-1 | TRBV2 | NA | NA | CASRDSLLNTEAFF | TGTGCCAGCAGGGACAGTCTCTTGAACACTGAAGCTTTCTTT
TRBJ1-4 | TRBV29-1 | TRBD1 | NA | CSVEGNRGDEKLFF | TGCAGCGTTGAAGGGAACAGGGGTGATGAAAAACTGTTTTTT
TRBJ2-7 | TRBV23-1 | TRBD1 | NA | CASSRPGTEYYEQYF | TGCGCCAGCAGTCGTCCCGGGACAGAGTACTACGAGCAGTACTTC
TRBJ1-1 | TRBV7-3 | NA | few | CASSPWGQAEAFF | TGTGCCAGCAGCCCTTGGGGGCAAGCTGAAGCTTTCTTT
TRBJ1-1 | TRBV5-4 | NA | NA | CASSFTLLGLGNTEAFF | TGTGCCAGCAGCTTTACTCTACTAGGTCTGGGGAACACTGAAGCTTTCTTT
TRBJ2-5 | TRBV19 | NA | once | CASSIARQEETQYF | TGTGCCAGTAGTATAGCTAGACAGGAGGAGACCCAGTACTTC
TRBJ1-1 | TRBV6-5 | NA | NA | CASSSPRGSQIEAFF | TGTGCCAGCAGTTCCCCTCGAGGGAGTCAGATCGAAGCTTTCTTT
TRBJ2-7 | TRBV6-1 | TRBD1 | NA | CASPGQSYEQYF | TGTGCCAGTCCGGGACAGTCATACGAGCAGTACTTC
TRBJ2-3 | TRBV14 | NA | NA | CASSQAGYTQYF | TGTGCCAGCAGCCAAGCGGGGTACACGCAGTATTTT
TRBJ1-1 | TRBV5-1 | NA | NA | CASSWGNHGESEAFF | TGCGCCAGCAGCTGGGGAAACCATGGGGAGTCTGAAGCTTTCTTT
TRBJ2-5 | TRBV7-7 | NA | NA | CASSLGQQETQYF | TGTGCCAGCAGCTTAGGACAGCAAGAGACCCAGTACTTC
TRBJ1-3 | TRBV7-9 | NA | NA | CASSSIAGNTIYF | TGTGCCAGCAGCTCGATAGCGGGGAACACCATATATTTT
TRBJ1-1 | TRBV15 | NA | NA | CATSRGLMNTEAFF | TGTGCCACCAGCAGAGGGCTGATGAACACTGAAGCTTTCTTT
TRBJ1-2 | TRBV10-3 | NA | NA | CAISEFGAGGYTF | TGTGCCATCAGTGAGTTTGGGGCAGGGGGCTACACCTTC
TRBJ1-1 | TRBV7-9 | NA | NA | CASSSRDTLTSFF | TGTGCCAGCAGCTCTAGGGACACCCTTACTTCTTTCTTT
TRBJ2-5 | TRBV30 | NA | NA | CAWSVRIRETQYF | TGTGCCTGGAGTGTGAGGATTAGAGAGACCCAGTACTTC
TRBJ2-1 | TRBV11-1 | TRBD2 | NA | CASSLTSGGYNEQFF | TGTGCCAGCAGCTTAACTAGCGGGGGTTACAATGAGCAGTTCTTC
TRBJ1-4 | TRBV14 | NA | NA | CASSPASGFGEKLFF | TGTGCCAGCAGCCCAGCCTCGGGATTCGGAGAAAAACTGTTTTTT
TRBJ1-4 | TRBV18 | TRBD1 | NA | CASSTQGSNEKLFF | TGTGCCAGCTCAACACAGGGGTCTAATGAAAAACTGTTTTTT
TRBJ1-2 | TRBV19 | NA | NA | CASSPGEIGYTF | TGTGCCAGTAGTCCCGGGGAAATTGGCTACACCTTC
TRBJ1-2 | TRBV20-1 | NA | NA | CSATGVGGYTF | TGCAGTGCTACAGGGGTTGGCGGCTACACCTTC
TRBJ1-5 | TRBV27 | TRBD1 | NA | CASSLTGGAFSNQPQHF | TGTGCCAGCAGTTTAACAGGGGGCGCGTTCAGCAATCAGCCCCAGCATTTT
TRBJ2-7 | TRBV28 | NA | NA | CATAPFDSYEQYF | TGTGCCACTGCGCCCTTCGACTCCTACGAGCAGTACTTC
TRBJ2-6 | TRBV9 | TRBD1 | NA | CASSDDAKTGWGANVLTF | TGTGCCAGCAGCGATGATGCAAAGACAGGGTGGGGGGCCAACGTCCTGACTTTC
TRBJ2-1 | TRBV11-2 | TRBD2 | NA | CASSLFLAGYNEQFF | TGTGCCAGCAGCTTATTCCTAGCGGGGTACAATGAGCAGTTCTTC
TRBJ1-2 | TRBV5-1 | TRBD1 | NA | CASSLADRGYTF | TGCGCCAGCAGCTTGGCGGACAGGGGCTACACCTTC
TRBJ1-2 | TRBV19 | NA | NA | CASSPQGQDSVGYTF | TGTGCCAGTAGTCCACAGGGTCAGGATTCGGTTGGCTACACCTTC
TRBJ2-5 | TRBV25-1 | NA | once | CASSATNQLETQYF | TGTGCCAGCAGCGCGACTAACCAACTGGAGACCCAGTACTTC
TRBJ2-7 | TRBV5-4 | NA | NA | CASSPASGVRSYEQYF | TGTGCCAGCAGCCCGGCATCGGGGGTGAGATCCTACGAGCAGTACTTC